These T cell receptor beta chains were read from a single sample in a study of CD8+ T cells in alopecia areata. Method: immunoSEQ multiplex PCR; TCRdb's copy keeps in-frame clones and lacks some. The sample shows 110,000 to 150,000 clones, around 58% of them seen only once. The material was CD4+ T cells sorted from blood, obtained at week 0. These receptors were collected from a human donor with alopecia areata. CDR3s include the opening cysteine and the closing phenylalanine or tryptophan. The order of the fields is CDR3 protein, J gene, clone size, V gene. Only some rows state a clone size, as once, few, many or a class for expanded clones.

CDR3 protein: CAISSDRNYGYTF
J gene: TRBJ1-2
clone size: few
V gene: TRBV10-3

CDR3 protein: CASSVVGLNTGELFF
J gene: TRBJ2-2
clone size: -
V gene: TRBV2

CDR3 protein: CAWSSLDEQYF
J gene: TRBJ2-7
clone size: -
V gene: TRBV30

CDR3 protein: CASSQFTRGSTGELFF
J gene: TRBJ2-2
clone size: -
V gene: TRBV4-1

CDR3 protein: CASSQHIRTDTQYF
J gene: TRBJ2-3
clone size: few
V gene: TRBV4-1

CDR3 protein: CASSPTGSYGYTF
J gene: TRBJ1-2
clone size: -
V gene: TRBV7-2

CDR3 protein: CASSRGVGSYNSPLHF
J gene: TRBJ1-6
clone size: -
V gene: TRBV11-2

CDR3 protein: CASSPVAGGSSTDTQYF
J gene: TRBJ2-3
clone size: once
V gene: TRBV7-6

CDR3 protein: CASSESGGYEQYF
J gene: TRBJ2-7
clone size: -
V gene: TRBV2

CDR3 protein: CASRDYRGRGTGELFF
J gene: TRBJ2-2
clone size: few
V gene: TRBV11-2

CDR3 protein: CASSLAGNVNEKLFF
J gene: TRBJ1-4
clone size: -
V gene: TRBV2

CDR3 protein: CASSHEGGQGQKHF
J gene: TRBJ1-5
clone size: few
V gene: TRBV4-1

CDR3 protein: CASSLWGREQFF
J gene: TRBJ2-1
clone size: -
V gene: TRBV6-5

CDR3 protein: CASSLQGIYQETQYF
J gene: TRBJ2-5
clone size: once
V gene: TRBV11-3

CDR3 protein: CASSQLTGGPDTQYF
J gene: TRBJ2-3
clone size: -
V gene: TRBV14

CDR3 protein: CASSLRGQDNSPLHF
J gene: TRBJ1-6
clone size: few
V gene: TRBV5-1

CDR3 protein: CSGRRGGETQYF
J gene: TRBJ2-5
clone size: few
V gene: TRBV29-1

CDR3 protein: CASSPGKTEAFF
J gene: TRBJ1-1
clone size: -
V gene: TRBV6-5

CDR3 protein: CSVHLLGNEQFF
J gene: TRBJ2-1
clone size: -
V gene: TRBV29-1

CDR3 protein: CASSQDFVDRGQDQPQHF
J gene: TRBJ1-5
clone size: few
V gene: TRBV4-1

CDR3 protein: CASAEGFYSIYEQYF
J gene: TRBJ2-7
clone size: -
V gene: TRBV7-2

CDR3 protein: CASSVTGVGEQYF
J gene: TRBJ2-7
clone size: -
V gene: TRBV9

CDR3 protein: CAWSVLAGLNQPQHF
J gene: TRBJ1-5
clone size: -
V gene: TRBV30

CDR3 protein: CASSPQSGNYGYTF
J gene: TRBJ1-2
clone size: few
V gene: TRBV7-2

CDR3 protein: CASSLEPSVTDTQYF
J gene: TRBJ2-3
clone size: once
V gene: TRBV11-2

CDR3 protein: CASSSLTGAADTQYF
J gene: TRBJ2-3
clone size: many
V gene: TRBV7-9

CDR3 protein: CASSLVGGQGNQPQHF
J gene: TRBJ1-5
clone size: -
V gene: TRBV7-8

CDR3 protein: CASSLFGQGNQPQHF
J gene: TRBJ1-5
clone size: once
V gene: TRBV28

CDR3 protein: CASSLGGLAGGEQFF
J gene: TRBJ2-1
clone size: -
V gene: TRBV7-9

CDR3 protein: CASRGATGASNEQFF
J gene: TRBJ2-1
clone size: -
V gene: TRBV7-2

CDR3 protein: CASSPEGRAGELFF
J gene: TRBJ2-2
clone size: few
V gene: TRBV5-1

CDR3 protein: CAWSMATSGNTIYF
J gene: TRBJ1-3
clone size: -
V gene: TRBV30

CDR3 protein: CASSFDGGTEAFF
J gene: TRBJ1-1
clone size: -
V gene: TRBV7-2

CDR3 protein: CSVGSPLTGVYTF
J gene: TRBJ1-2
clone size: -
V gene: TRBV29-1

CDR3 protein: CASSVWDSIRRETQYF
J gene: TRBJ2-5
clone size: few
V gene: TRBV7-2

CDR3 protein: CASSQEGGLVGSPLHF
J gene: TRBJ1-6
clone size: once
V gene: TRBV4-3

CDR3 protein: CASSLGQVDYGYTF
J gene: TRBJ1-2
clone size: -
V gene: TRBV5-5

CDR3 protein: CASSPLSEANTGELFF
J gene: TRBJ2-2
clone size: -
V gene: TRBV18

CDR3 protein: CSVAMRRGEQYF
J gene: TRBJ2-7
clone size: -
V gene: TRBV29-1

CDR3 protein: CASSRLTGTAGNTIYF
J gene: TRBJ1-3
clone size: few
V gene: TRBV7-2

CDR3 protein: CASSVGHLQTHEAFF
J gene: TRBJ1-1
clone size: -
V gene: TRBV5-1